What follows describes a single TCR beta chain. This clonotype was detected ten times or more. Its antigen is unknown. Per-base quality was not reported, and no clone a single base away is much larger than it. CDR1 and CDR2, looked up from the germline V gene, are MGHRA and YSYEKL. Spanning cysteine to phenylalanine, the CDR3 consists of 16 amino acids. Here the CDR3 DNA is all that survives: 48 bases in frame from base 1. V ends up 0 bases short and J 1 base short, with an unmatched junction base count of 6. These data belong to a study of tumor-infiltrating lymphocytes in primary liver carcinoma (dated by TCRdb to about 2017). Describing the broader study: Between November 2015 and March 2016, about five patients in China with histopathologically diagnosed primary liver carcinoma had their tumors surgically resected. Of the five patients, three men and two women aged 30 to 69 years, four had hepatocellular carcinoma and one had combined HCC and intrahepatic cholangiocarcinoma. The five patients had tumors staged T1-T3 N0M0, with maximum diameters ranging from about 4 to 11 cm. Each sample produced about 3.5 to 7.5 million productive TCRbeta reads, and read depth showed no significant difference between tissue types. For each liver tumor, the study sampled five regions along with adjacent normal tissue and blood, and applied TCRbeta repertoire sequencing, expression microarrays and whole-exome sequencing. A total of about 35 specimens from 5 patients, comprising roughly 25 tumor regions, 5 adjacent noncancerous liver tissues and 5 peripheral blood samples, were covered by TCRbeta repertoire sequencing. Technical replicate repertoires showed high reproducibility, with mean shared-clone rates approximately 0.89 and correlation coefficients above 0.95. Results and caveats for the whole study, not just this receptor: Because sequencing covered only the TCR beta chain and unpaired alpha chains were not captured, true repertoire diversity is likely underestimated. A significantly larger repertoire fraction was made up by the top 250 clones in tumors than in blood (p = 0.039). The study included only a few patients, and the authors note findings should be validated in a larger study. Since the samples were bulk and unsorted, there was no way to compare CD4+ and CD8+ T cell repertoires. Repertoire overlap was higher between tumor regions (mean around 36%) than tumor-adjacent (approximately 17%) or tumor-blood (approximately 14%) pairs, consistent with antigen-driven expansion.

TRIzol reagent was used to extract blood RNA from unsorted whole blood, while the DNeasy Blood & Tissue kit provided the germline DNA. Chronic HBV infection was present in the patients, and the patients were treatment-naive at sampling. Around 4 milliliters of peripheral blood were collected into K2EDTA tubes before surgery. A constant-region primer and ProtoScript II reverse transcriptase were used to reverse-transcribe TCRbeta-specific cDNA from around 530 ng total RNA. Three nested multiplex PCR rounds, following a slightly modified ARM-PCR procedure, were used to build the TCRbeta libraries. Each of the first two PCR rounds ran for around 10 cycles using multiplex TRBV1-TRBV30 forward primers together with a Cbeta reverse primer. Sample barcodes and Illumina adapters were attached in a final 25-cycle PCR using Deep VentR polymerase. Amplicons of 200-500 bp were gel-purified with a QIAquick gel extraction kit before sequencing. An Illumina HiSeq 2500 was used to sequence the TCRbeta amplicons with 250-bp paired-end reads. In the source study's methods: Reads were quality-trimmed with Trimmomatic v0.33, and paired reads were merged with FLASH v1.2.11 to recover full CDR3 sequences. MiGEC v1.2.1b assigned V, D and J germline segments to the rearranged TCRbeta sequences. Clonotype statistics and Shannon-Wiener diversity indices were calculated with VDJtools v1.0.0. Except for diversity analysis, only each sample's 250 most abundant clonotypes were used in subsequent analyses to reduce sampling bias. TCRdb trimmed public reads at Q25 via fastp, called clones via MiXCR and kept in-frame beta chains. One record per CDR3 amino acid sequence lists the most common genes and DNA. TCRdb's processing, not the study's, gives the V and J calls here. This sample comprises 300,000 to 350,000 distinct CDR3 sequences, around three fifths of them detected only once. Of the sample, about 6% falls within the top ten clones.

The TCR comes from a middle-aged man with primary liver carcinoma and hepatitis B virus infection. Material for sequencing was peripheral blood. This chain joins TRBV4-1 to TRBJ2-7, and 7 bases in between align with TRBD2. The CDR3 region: CASSQDSSGLSYEQYF. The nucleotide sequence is TGCGCCAGCAGCCAAGATTCTAGCGGACTTTCCTACGAGCAGTACTTC.